These 25 T cell receptor beta chains were sequenced from one sample in a study of beta chain features in type 1 diabetes. General study findings and limits: Within each of all four CD4+ subsets, Type 1 diabetes patients had TCRB CDR3s that were moderately but significantly shorter.

No antigen has been assigned to these receptors. As every portion of the isolated RNA was reverse transcribed, the sequencing read expressed TCRB transcripts. TCRdb's table, derived via immunoSEQ multiplex PCR, lists solely in-frame clones and lacks some. Of 280,000 or so clones listed, about 15% are singletons. The sequenced sample consisted of naive CD4+ T cells from blood. These receptors came from a young man with type 1 diabetes.

This clone was counted only a few times. This chain uses TRBV18 with TRBJ1-2; perhaps TRBD1 as D (5 bases). This CDR3 is 13 amino acids long. Trimming removed 8 bases from V and 1 base from J, with 11 bases in between. Germline assignment: CDR1 KGHSH and CDR2 LQKENI. CDR3 residues: CASTAGLNYGYTF. CDR3 nucleotides: TGTGCCAGCACCGCAGGGCTTAACTATGGCTACACCTTC. Together with reference TRBV18 and TRBJ1-2, the CDR3 gives the full variable domain: NAGVMQNPRHLVRRRGQEARLRCSPMKGHSHVYWYRQLPEEGLKFMVYLQKENIIDESGMPKERFSAEFPKEGPSILRIQQVVRGDSAAYFCASTAGLNYGYTFGSGTRLTVV.

Notes on this clone: Other DNA sequences in the same sample also yield this CDR3. The chain recombines TRBV19 with TRBJ1-2; 8 nucleotides align to TRBD1. Trimming removed 5 bases from V and 2 bases from J; junction bases left unmatched: 1. This CDR3 has 13 amino acids. The germline gives CDR1 LNHDA, CDR2 SQIVND (reference sequence). CDR3 amino acids: CASSRDRNYGYTF. Written as DNA, the CDR3 is TGTGCCAGTAGTCGGGACAGGAACTATGGCTACACCTTC.

This chain uses TRBV18 with TRBJ2-3; 9 nucleotides line up with TRBD2. With 0 bases clipped from V and 4 bases from J, the junction kept 5 bases outside the gene matches. Germline assignment: CDR1 KGHSH and CDR2 LQKENI. CDR3 length: 16 amino acids. The CDR3 spells CASSPPGLAGADTQYF. As DNA, the CDR3 is TGTGCCAGCTCACCACCTGGGTTAGCGGGAGCAGATACGCAGTATTTT.

V usage is TRBV30 and J usage is TRBJ2-1; TRBD2 matches 8 bases. CDR1 and CDR2 (germline): GTSNPN, SVGIG (reference sequence). V lost 5 bases to trimming and J lost 6 bases; unmatched junction nucleotides: 6. This CDR3 is built from 13 residues. The CDR3 region is CAWAAGVVNEQFF. In DNA, the CDR3 is TGTGCCTGGGCAGCGGGAGTAGTCAATGAGCAGTTCTTC.

This clone was found a few times. The CDR3 here is CASGGTDTQYF. The CDR3 DNA reads as TGTGCCAGCGGCGGGACAGATACGCAGTATTTT. The rearrangement joins TRBV7-9 to TRBJ2-3, with D maybe TRBD2 (5 bases). The CDR3 is made up of 11 amino acids. Germline V gene sequence: CDR1 SEHNR, CDR2 FQNEAQ (reference sequence). Trimming pared 8 bases from V and 3 bases from J, leaving 6 bases between.

This clone was counted only a few times. This chain uses TRBV30 with TRBJ2-2, with TRBD2 matching 7 bases. The CDR3 has 18 amino acids. The V gene end was trimmed by 5 bases and the J gene end by 5 bases; junction bases not matched to a gene: 20. In germline, CDR1 is GTSNPN, CDR2 SVGIG (reference sequence). CDR3 sequence (DNA): TGTGCCTGGCGTTTAGGTCACAAGGGCGGGAGTGAAACCGGGGAGCTGTTTTTT. Translating gives CAWRLGHKGGSETGELFF.

The rearrangement uses TRBV18 and TRBJ1-3; 7 bases agree with TRBD1. Germline values: CDR1 KGHSH, CDR2 LQKENI. The CDR3 is 16 amino acids. V lost 4 bases to trimming and J lost 0 bases; unmatched junction nucleotides: 6. CDR3: CASSRDRASSGNTIYF. CDR3 DNA sequence: TGTGCCAGCTCACGAGACAGGGCTTCCTCTGGAAACACCATATATTTT.

The chain uses TRBV29-1 and TRBJ1-5, with TRBD1 as a possible D gene (6 bases). This CDR3 is built from 14 residues. CDR1 and CDR2 (germline): SQVTM, ANQGSEA. V lost 7 bases and J 4 bases, leaving 17 bases between the germline ends. CDR3 in amino acids: CSGSNRVGNQPQHF. In DNA, the CDR3 is TGCAGCGGATCGAACAGGGTGGGGAATCAGCCCCAGCATTTT.

This clone was counted only a few times. The chain is built from TRBV2 and TRBJ2-3, with 11 bases lining up with TRBD1. V lost 7 bases to trimming and J lost 4 bases; unmatched junction nucleotides: 7. Looked up from germline, CDR1 is SNHLY and CDR2 is FYNNEI. CDR3 length: 15 amino acids. The CDR3, as DNA: TGTGCCAGCACCAACCAGGGACAGGGGGCAGATACGCAGTATTTT. Amino acids: CASTNQGQGADTQYF.

This clone has only a few counts. This chain connects TRBV4-3 to TRBJ2-2; TRBD2 matches 12 bases. CDR3 size: 15 residues. V lost 6 bases, J lost 5 bases, and 4 bases stayed unmatched. The germline V gene has CDR1 LGHNA and CDR2 YSLEER. The CDR3 DNA reads TGCGCCAGCAGGGAAGGACTAGCGGGGACCGGGGAGCTGTTTTTT. Translation: CASREGLAGTGELFF.

V gene TRBV28 combines with J gene TRBJ2-1; TRBD1 matches 7 bases. The V gene end was trimmed by 7 bases and the J gene end by 6 bases; junction bases not matched to a gene: 9. The CDR3 is 14 amino acids. Germline V gives CDR1 MDHEN, CDR2 SYDVKM. The CDR3 DNA reads as TGTGCCAGCAACCTCGATACAGGGGTCAATGAGCAGTTCTTC. Translation gives CASNLDTGVNEQFF.

In its sample, this clone was seen a few times. The V gene is TRBV30, the J gene TRBJ1-1, with D possibly matching TRBD1 (5 bases). Trimming stripped 4 bases from V and 11 bases from J, with 11 bases between. The CDR3 extends over 10 amino acids. Looked up from germline, CDR1 is GTSNPN and CDR2 is SVGIG (reference sequence). CDR3 sequence: CAWKGRDAFF. The CDR3 DNA is TGTGCCTGGAAGGGCAGGGATGCTTTCTTT. Full variable domain (outside the CDR3, taken from reference TRBV30 and TRBJ1-1): SQTIHQWPATLVQPVGSPLSLECTVEGTSNPNLYWYRQAAGRGLQLLFYSVGIGQISSEVPQNLSASRPQDRQFILSSKKLLLSDSGFYLCAWKGRDAFFGQGTRLTVV.

In nucleotides, the CDR3 is TGTGCCAGCAGCCGGGGACAGGGGTCCGGAGAGACCCAGTACTTC. It encodes CASSRGQGSGETQYF. The chain is built from TRBV11-2 and TRBJ2-5; TRBD1 matches at 10 bases. Looked up from germline, CDR1 is SGHAT and CDR2 is FQNNGV. The CDR3 totals 15 residues. Trimming cost V 5 bases and J 4 bases; bases outside gene matches: 7.

The V gene is TRBV28, the J gene TRBJ1-1; 7 bases line up with TRBD1. Losses at the gene ends were 3 bases for V and 8 bases for J; bases not matched to a gene: 6. Germline V gene lookup returns CDR1 MDHEN and CDR2 SYDVKM. The CDR3 runs 13 residues. The CDR3 bases are TGTGCCAGCAGTTTTTCGGGACAGAGAGAAGCTTTCTTT. Protein product: CASSFSGQREAFF.

This chain joins TRBV28 and TRBJ2-7, with D maybe TRBD1 (5 bases). Germline values: CDR1 MDHEN, CDR2 SYDVKM. The germline V and J ends were trimmed by 5 bases and 7 bases, with 15 bases remaining between them. The CDR3 has 13 amino acids. DNA for the CDR3: TGTGCCAGCAGTATCCGGACACCTTGGGAGCAGTACTTC. Translating it yields CASSIRTPWEQYF.

V gene TRBV30 combines with J gene TRBJ1-4; D perhaps matches TRBD1 (5 bases). Trimming pared 5 bases from V and 3 bases from J, leaving 10 bases between. The CDR3 has 13 residues. Germline V gene data show CDR1 as GTSNPN and CDR2 as SVGIG (reference sequence). The CDR3 reads CAWRGGPNEKLFF. The CDR3 DNA sequence: TGTGCCTGGCGCGGGGGTCCTAATGAAAAACTGTTTTTT.

This chain uses TRBV18 with TRBJ2-2; no clear D. The V gene's germline CDR1 is KGHSH and CDR2 LQKENI. The CDR3 totals 12 residues. V was pared by 3 bases and J by 4 bases, with 3 bases between. CDR3 nucleotide sequence: TGTGCCAGCTCACCGGCCACCGGGGAGCTGTTTTTT. It specifies CASSPATGELFF.

The chain links TRBV6-5 to TRBJ2-5; TRBD1 might be the D (7 bases). Germline V lookup: CDR1 MNHEY, CDR2 SVGAGI. The V end lost 5 bases, the J end lost 2 bases, and 15 bases lay between the germline ends. This CDR3 is 15 amino acids long. For the CDR3, the DNA is TGTGCCAGCAGTCAACCGCAGGGGGGACAAGAGACCCAGTACTTC. Translated, it gives CASSQPQGGQETQYF.

The V call is TRBV28, the J call TRBJ2-1; 14 nucleotides line up with TRBD2. Unmatched junction bases numbered 6, after V lost 1 base and J lost 7 bases. This CDR3 spans 17 amino acids. CDR1 is MDHEN, CDR2 SYDVKM, per germline. The CDR3 spells CASSLSFGTSGSNEQFF. DNA of the CDR3: TGTGCCAGCAGTTTATCTTTCGGGACTAGCGGGAGTAATGAGCAGTTCTTC.

This clone was detected a few times. Other nucleotide sequences in the sample specify the same CDR3. The V and J genes are TRBV7-2 and TRBJ2-7; TRBD1 is a possible D gene (5 bases). CDR3 length: 12 amino acids. The V end lost 2 bases, the J end lost 3 bases, and 5 bases lay between the germline ends. Per germline, CDR1 SGHTA and CDR2 FQGNSA. The DNA for the CDR3 is TGTGCCAGCAGCTTACAGGGCTACGAGCAGTACTTC. This codes for CASSLQGYEQYF. Complete variable domain (other parts from reference TRBV7-2 and TRBJ2-7): GAGVSQSPSNKVTEKGKDVELRCDPISGHTALYWYRQSLGQGLEFLIYFQGNSAPDKSGLPSDRFSAERTGGSVSTLTIQRTQQEDSAVYLCASSLQGYEQYFGPGTRLTVT.

The rearrangement joins TRBV6-6 to TRBJ1-1; TRBD1 matches at 10 bases. Unmatched junction bases numbered 8, after V lost 5 bases and J lost 5 bases. The CDR3 sequence is 15 residues long. Germline V gives CDR1 MNHNY, CDR2 SVGAGI (reference sequence). CDR3 coding DNA: TGTGCCAGCAGTCCACCGACAGGGGGCTTAACTGAAGCTTTCTTT. Residues: CASSPPTGGLTEAFF.

This clone was recorded a few times. The chain combines TRBV28 with TRBJ1-6, with D maybe TRBD1 (6 bases). This CDR3 region has 17 residues. V was cut by 5 bases and J by 2 bases, with 16 bases left in between. Germline V CDR1 and CDR2: MDHEN, SYDVKM. The CDR3 nucleotides read TGTGCCAGCAGTGAGGAGTCGGGGGGCGCCTATAATTCACCCCTCCACTTT. This encodes CASSEESGGAYNSPLHF.

The chain links TRBV23-1 to TRBJ2-1; 11 nucleotides match TRBD1. TRBV23-1 is treated as an ORF (open reading frame) with a function not yet certain. This CDR3 has 18 residues. V trimming: 3 bases; J trimming: 5 bases; junction bases outside the gene matches: 12. CDR3 amino acids: CASSQWTGGAKPDNEQFF. CDR3 DNA sequence: TGCGCCAGCAGTCAGTGGACAGGGGGCGCGAAACCCGACAATGAGCAGTTCTTC.

The chain couples TRBV2 to TRBJ2-5; 12 bases fit TRBD2. V was clipped by 7 bases and J by 2 bases; unmatched bases: 5. This CDR3 spans 15 amino acids. The V gene's germline CDR1 is SNHLY and CDR2 FYNNEI. CDR3 DNA: TGTGCCAGCAACCCAGGACTAGCGGGGCAAGAGACCCAGTACTTC. It codes for CASNPGLAGQETQYF.

The chain carries TRBV7-2 and TRBJ1-2; 7 nucleotides match TRBD1. V was clipped by 4 bases and J by 7 bases; unmatched bases: 12. Per germline, CDR1 SGHTA and CDR2 FQGNSA. The CDR3 totals 15 residues. CDR3 DNA: TGTGCCAGCAGCTCCAGGACAGGAGGGGATCGTGGCTACACCTTC. This sequence encodes CASSSRTGGDRGYTF.